The TCR beta chain described here comes from a study of PD-L1 blockade in urothelial cancer. The germline gives CDR1 SGHRS, CDR2 YFSETQ. The V gene lost 1 base and the J gene lost 2 bases, with 10 bases spanning the gap. This CDR3 comprises 14 residues. Libraries were prepared by immunoSEQ multiplex PCR; TCRdb keeps only in-frame clonotypes and omits some of them. In the table there are about 84,000 clones, 82% of which are singletons. The receptor was derived from a man aged 70-80 years with urothelial cancer. Source: PBMCs, taken around atezolizumab (anti-PD-L1) treatment. The genes are TRBV5-1 and TRBJ2-7; D is possibly TRBD1 (6 bases). The CDR3 reads CASSLPGQPYEQYF. The CDR3 DNA follows: TGCGCCAGCAGCTTGCCAGGACAGCCCTACGAGCAGTACTTC.